Each of the 5 T cell receptor beta chains below was sequenced from the same sample in a study of response to subunit inactivated influenza vaccine. TCRdb re-called the RT-PCR reads through MiXCR, storing one row per CDR3 protein. The sample includes hundreds of thousands of distinct CDR3 sequences, roughly 13% seen only once; the top ten take around 13%. The sequencing here drew on PBMCs from blood, taken 40 to 50 days after vaccination. The receptors derive from a man between 50 and 59 years old who received an inactivated influenza vaccine.

The V gene is TRBV10-3, the J gene TRBJ2-1; TRBD2 agrees at 15 bases. Germline trimming cut 4 bases from V and 12 bases from J; bases unmatched to any gene: 10. Per the germline V gene, CDR1 is ENHRY and CDR2 is SYGVKD. The length of the CDR3 is 16 residues. CDR3 coding DNA: TGTGCCATCAGTGGACTCAGGACTAGCGGGAGGGCCGCGCAGTTCTTC. Protein sequence: CAISGLRTSGRAAQFF.

This clonotype was picked up a small number of times. The CDR3 spells CSARGATGGLANYNEQFF. DNA for the CDR3: TGCAGTGCTAGAGGGGCGACGGGGGGACTAGCGAACTACAATGAGCAGTTCTTC. The V and J genes are TRBV20-1 and TRBJ2-1; 10 bases map to TRBD2. V dropped 1 base and J dropped 3; count of bases not matched to a gene: 12. The CDR3 totals 18 residues. From germline, CDR1 is DFQATT and CDR2 SNEGSKA (reference sequence).

The sample holds many counts of this clonotype. The chain employs TRBV5-1 and TRBJ2-1, with a tentative D call TRBD1 (5 bases). Germline-derived CDR1 and CDR2 are SGHRS and YFSETQ. V was pared by 0 bases and J by 5 bases, with 15 bases between. The CDR3 totals 16 residues. In nucleotides, the CDR3 is TGCGCCAGCAGCTTGGAGGGGCAGGGTGGAAACAATGAGCAGTTCTTC. Its translation: CASSLEGQGGNNEQFF.

This clonotype appeared many times. The CDR3 DNA sequence: TGTGCCAGCAGCCTCGACAGGGGGTCCCTTGGCTCCTACAATGAGCAGTTCTTC. Amino acid sequence: CASSLDRGSLGSYNEQFF. The chain is built from TRBV7-3 and TRBJ2-1; 9 nucleotides align to TRBD1. V dropped 5 bases and J dropped 0; count of bases not matched to a gene: 11. This CDR3 spans 18 amino acids. CDR1 is SGHTA, CDR2 FQGTGA, per germline.

This clonotype was counted ten times or more. The chain has TRBV27 and TRBJ1-1; D uncertain. This CDR3 comprises 14 residues. Germline V CDR1 and CDR2: MNHEY, SMNVEV (reference sequence). V was clipped by 4 bases and J by 3 bases, with 12 bases between them. The CDR3 DNA follows: TGTGCCAGCAGTTCTCCTCCCCACTACACTGAAGCTTTCTTT. Translation: CASSSPPHYTEAFF.